Following are 24 T cell receptor beta chains from one sample sequenced in a study of CD8 T cells in ankylosing spondylitis. Whole-study results and caveats: A TCR beta motif made of fewer than ten highly homologous variants seemed typical of ankylosing spondylitis blood.

No cognate antigen is known for these TCRs. TCRdb reanalysed the 5' RACE reads using MiXCR and keeps one entry per CDR3 protein. The sample has approximately 400,000 distinct CDR3 sequences; approximately 17% are singletons. The specimen was blood, either unsorted or a sorted T cell fraction (not recorded which). These receptors all come from a male donor with ankylosing spondylitis.

The sample holds a few counts of this clonotype. The chain employs TRBV7-9 and TRBJ2-3; 9 nucleotides agree with TRBD1. Germline CDR1 reads SEHNR; CDR2 reads FQNEAQ (reference sequence). Trimming cost V 1 base and J 6 bases; bases outside gene matches: 5. This CDR3 region has 15 residues. CDR3 in amino acids: CASSLGDRETDTQYF. CDR3 sequence (DNA): TGTGCCAGCAGCTTAGGGGACAGGGAAACTGATACGCAGTATTTT.

This clonotype showed up just a few times. The CDR3 spells CSVERFTGAEETQYF. CDR3 sequence (DNA): TGCAGCGTTGAGCGTTTCACAGGGGCGGAAGAGACCCAGTACTTC. This chain joins TRBV29-1 and TRBJ2-5; 7 bases are a match to TRBD1. Losses at the gene ends were 3 bases for V and 3 bases for J; bases not matched to a gene: 10. The CDR3 consists of 15 residues. Germline V gene lookup returns CDR1 SQVTM and CDR2 ANQGSEA.

This rearrangement joins TRBV10-3 to TRBJ2-5; no clear D. CDR1 and CDR2 from the germline V gene are ENHRY and SYGVKD. V dropped 4 bases and J dropped 7 bases, with 13 bases sitting between them. The CDR3 contains 13 residues. CDR3 sequence reads: CAISAPKNPTQYF. Written as DNA, the CDR3 is TGTGCCATCAGTGCTCCAAAGAATCCGACCCAGTACTTC.

The table lists this clonotype with a few counts. Written as DNA, the CDR3 is TGCAGTGCTGCGGGACGGAACCTGGTTAGCAATCAGCCCCAGCATTTT. It encodes CSAAGRNLVSNQPQHF. This chain joins TRBV20-1 and TRBJ1-5; tentative D call: TRBD1 (5 bases). V shed 5 bases and J shed 0 bases, with 17 bases lying between them. This CDR3 region has 16 residues. CDR1 and CDR2 (germline): DFQATT, SNEGSKA (reference sequence).

The chain couples TRBV7-2 to TRBJ2-1; D is unresolved. CDR1 and CDR2 from the germline V gene are SGHTA and FQGNSA. CDR3 length: 16 residues. With 1 base removed from V and 5 bases from J, the gap between germline ends came to 15 bases. The CDR3 nucleotides are TGTGCCAGCAGCTTAGTGATTGGCATTTCACACAATGAGCAGTTCTTC. Translated: CASSLVIGISHNEQFF. Based on the CDR3 plus reference TRBV7-2 and TRBJ2-1, the full variable domain is GAGVSQSPSNKVTEKGKDVELRCDPISGHTALYWYRQSLGQGLEFLIYFQGNSAPDKSGLPSDRFSAERTGGSVSTLTIQRTQQEDSAVYLCASSLVIGISHNEQFFGPGTRLTVL.

Only a few counts were recorded for this clonotype. This chain links TRBV5-1 with TRBJ1-1; D not resolved. Germline CDR1 and CDR2: SGHRS and YFSETQ. Trimming removed 0 bases at V and 3 bases at J, with 6 bases between. The length of the CDR3 is 13 residues. This CDR3 is CASSLVADTEAFF. The CDR3, as DNA: TGCGCCAGCAGCTTGGTGGCGGACACTGAAGCTTTCTTT.

The CDR3 reads CASSRGLAGGTAYEQYF. For the CDR3, the DNA is TGCGCCAGCAGCCGAGGACTAGCGGGAGGGACCGCCTACGAGCAGTACTTC. The rearrangement joins TRBV4-3 to TRBJ2-7; 15 nucleotides agree with TRBD2. Germline values: CDR1 LGHNA, CDR2 YSLEER. The CDR3 length is 17 residues. V dropped 4 bases and J dropped 2; count of bases not matched to a gene: 6.

The chain joins TRBV5-5 to TRBJ1-5; D not certain. This CDR3 region has 15 residues. From germline, CDR1 is SGHKS and CDR2 YYEKEE (reference sequence). V shed 4 bases and J shed 0 bases, with 11 bases lying between them. The CDR3 spells CASSPQIYSNQPQHF. The DNA of the CDR3 is TGTGCCAGCAGCCCCCAGATATATAGCAATCAGCCCCAGCATTTT. Full variable domain (missing parts from reference TRBV5-5 and TRBJ1-5): DAGVTQSPTHLIKTRGQQVTLRCSPISGHKSVSWYQQVLGQGPQFIFQYYEKEERGRGNFPDRFSARQFPNYSSELNVNALLLGDSALYLCASSPQIYSNQPQHFGDGTRLSIL.

This clonotype has ten or more counts. The chain recombines TRBV29-1 with TRBJ1-5; D gene ambiguous. In germline, CDR1 is SQVTM, CDR2 ANQGSEA. The CDR3 contains 15 residues. V shed 0 bases and J shed 11 bases, with 20 bases lying between them. The CDR3 DNA sequence: TGCAGCGTTGAAGATGAAACTGGGCCCTCCGGGGCCCAGCATTTT. Its protein is CSVEDETGPSGAQHF.

Many counts were recorded for this clonotype. V is TRBV11-2 and J is TRBJ2-1; D is perhaps TRBD2 (6 bases). From germline, CDR1 is SGHAT and CDR2 FQNNGV. V was pared by 8 bases and J by 2 bases, with 13 bases between. This CDR3 is built from 14 residues. CDR3 sequence reads: CASGRGTTYNEQFF. The CDR3 nucleotides read TGTGCCAGCGGGCGGGGAACGACCTACAATGAGCAGTTCTTC.

The V and J genes are TRBV29-1 and TRBJ1-1; D perhaps matches TRBD1 (5 bases). Per the germline V gene, CDR1 is SQVTM and CDR2 is ANQGSEA. V was trimmed by 7 bases and J by 3 bases, leaving 12 bases between them. CDR3 length: 12 amino acids. The CDR3 DNA sequence: TGCAGCGCGGGGGGGGGGTACACTGAAGCTTTCTTT. It translates to CSAGGGYTEAFF.

This clonotype appeared once. The V gene is TRBV28, the J gene TRBJ2-1; D is unclear. V shed 7 bases and J shed 7 bases, with 5 bases lying between them. The CDR3 has 10 amino acids. The germline CDR1 and CDR2 sequences are MDHEN and SYDVKM. This CDR3 reads CASIGNEQFF. The CDR3 DNA sequence: TGTGCCAGCATAGGTAATGAGCAGTTCTTC.

Only a few counts were recorded for this clonotype. The chain recombines TRBV7-2 with TRBJ2-2; 10 bases agree with TRBD2. The CDR3 covers 16 residues. V lost 0 bases to trimming and J lost 6 bases; unmatched junction nucleotides: 4. The germline gives CDR1 SGHTA, CDR2 FQGNSA. In DNA form, the CDR3 reads TGTGCCAGCAGCTTAGCCGCTAGCGGGAGCTCCGGGGAGCTGTTTTTT. Amino acids: CASSLAASGSSGELFF.

This clonotype was detected ten times or more. The chain employs TRBV10-3 and TRBJ2-1; 16 nucleotides match TRBD2. This CDR3 is 21 amino acids long. Germline V lookup: CDR1 ENHRY, CDR2 SYGVKD. After removal of 3 bases from V and 7 bases from J, the junction contained 18 bases not matched to a gene. The CDR3 here is CAISDRAGTSGRVPSWNEQFF. The CDR3 DNA is TGTGCCATCAGTGATCGGGCGGGGACTAGCGGGAGGGTACCCTCATGGAATGAGCAGTTCTTC.

This clonotype turned up a few times. This sequence joins TRBV28 and TRBJ2-2; possibly TRBD2 for D (5 bases). CDR1 MDHEN and CDR2 SYDVKM come from the germline V gene. V lost 7 bases, J lost 6 bases, and 18 bases lay in between. This CDR3 contains 15 residues. The CDR3 bases are TGTGCCAGCACCCTCTCGTTAGGGAGCCCCGGGGAGCTGTTTTTT. This translates into CASTLSLGSPGELFF.

V gene TRBV20-1 combines with J gene TRBJ2-3; no reliable D call. The CDR3 loop spans 15 amino acids. Germline CDR1 and CDR2: DFQATT and SNEGSKA (reference sequence). V was trimmed by 0 bases and J by 4 bases, leaving 14 bases between them. The CDR3 DNA sequence: TGCAGTGCTAGAGATCCTAGGTTCGGGCCAGATACGCAGTATTTT. This sequence encodes CSARDPRFGPDTQYF.

The table lists this clonotype with a few counts. The chain couples TRBV20-1 to TRBJ2-5; D gene uncertain. V lost 3 bases and J 2 bases, leaving 7 bases between the germline ends. This CDR3 spans 12 amino acids. In germline, CDR1 is DFQATT, CDR2 SNEGSKA (reference sequence). The CDR3 sequence is CSASNRQETQYF. The CDR3 DNA is TGCAGTGCTAGTAACAGACAAGAGACCCAGTACTTC.

The chain recombines TRBV7-6 with TRBJ2-4, with TRBD1 matching over 11 bases. V shed 5 bases and J 1 base; nucleotides not matched to a gene: 16. There are 20 residues in the CDR3. The germline V gene has CDR1 SGHVS and CDR2 FNYEAQ. The CDR3 DNA reads as TGTGCCAGCAGCCTAACTTCTGGGACAGGGGGTGGGAAGGCCAAAAACATTCAGTACTTC. Translated, it gives CASSLTSGTGGGKAKNIQYF.

The chain employs TRBV20-1 and TRBJ2-2, with D possibly being TRBD2 (5 bases). The CDR3 spans 17 residues. V lost 6 bases to trimming and J lost 0 bases, with 20 bases between them. The germline V gene encodes CDR1 DFQATT and CDR2 SNEGSKA (reference sequence). This chain's CDR3 is CSARNRVRDSNTGELFF. The CDR3 bases are TGCAGTGCCAGGAATAGGGTCCGGGATTCGAACACCGGGGAGCTGTTTTTT.

The rearrangement links TRBV5-6 to TRBJ2-3; 7 nucleotides line up with TRBD2. This CDR3 has 15 residues. With V trimmed by 6 bases and J by 4 bases, 11 bases remained unmatched. Germline V lookup: CDR1 SGHDT, CDR2 YYEEEE. The CDR3 coding sequence is TGTGCCAGCAAAAGGGGAGCGGGAACGCCAGATACGCAGTATTTT. Residues: CASKRGAGTPDTQYF.

This clonotype was counted a few times. The genes are TRBV20-1 and TRBJ2-7; D not certain. CDR1 DFQATT and CDR2 SNEGSKA come from the germline V gene (reference sequence). CDR3 size: 13 residues. The V gene lost 5 bases and the J gene lost 6 bases, with 17 bases spanning the gap. CDR3 bases: TGCAGTGCTTCCAGTGAACAAGGGATCGAGCAGTACTTC. This gives the protein CSASSEQGIEQYF.

This clonotype occurred a few times. The chain has TRBV20-1 and TRBJ1-5; D is unclear. CDR3 length equals 12 residues. Between the trimmed V and J ends, which lost 5 bases and 4 bases, there was a span of 9 bases. Germline CDR1 reads DFQATT; CDR2 reads SNEGSKA (reference sequence). The CDR3 is CSAVDQNQPQHF. Written as DNA, the CDR3 is TGCAGTGCTGTGGACCAAAATCAGCCCCAGCATTTT.

This clonotype occurred a few times. The V gene is TRBV5-5, the J gene TRBJ2-7; D unclear. The V gene lost 4 bases and the J gene lost 4 bases, with 15 bases spanning the gap. This CDR3 comprises 14 residues. The germline V gene has CDR1 SGHKS and CDR2 YYEKEE (reference sequence). The CDR3 is CASSPTLNGYEQYF. The CDR3 bases are TGTGCCAGCAGCCCCACCCTTAACGGGTACGAGCAGTACTTC.

This clonotype was found a few times. The chain carries TRBV29-1 and TRBJ1-2, with D possibly being TRBD1 (6 bases). V lost 7 bases and J 5 bases, leaving 11 bases between the germline ends. The germline V gene has CDR1 SQVTM and CDR2 ANQGSEA. The CDR3 totals 11 residues. CDR3 amino acids: CSAGQSYGYTF. The CDR3 nucleotides are TGCAGCGCCGGACAGTCTTATGGCTACACCTTC.